The 28 T cell receptor beta chains reported below all come from one sample, sequenced in a study of cytomegalovirus exposure and HLA in healthy donors. 60 Vbeta and 13 Jbeta primers were used in PCR. Measured with immunoSEQ multiplex PCR; TCRdb has only the in-frame clones, and not every one. The data contain 55,000 to 85,000 clones, roughly 85% of them singletons. Material for sequencing was PBMCs. The receptors were sampled from a woman under 40 in good health and CMV-seronegative.

This clone was counted a few times. The gene calls are TRBV7-2 and TRBJ2-2; possibly TRBD1 for D (5 bases). The CDR3 loop spans 12 amino acids. Looked up from germline, CDR1 is SGHTA and CDR2 is FQGNSA. Trimming took 5 bases from V and 7 from J, leaving 8 bases between them. The CDR3 DNA sequence: TGTGCCAGCAGCCCTAGGGGCGGGGAGCTGTTTTTT. Its translation: CASSPRGGELFF.

DNA for the CDR3: TGTGCCAGCAGTATGACTAGCGGGAGTTTCGTGGATACGCAGTATTTT. Its translation: CASSMTSGSFVDTQYF. The V call is TRBV27, the J call TRBJ2-3, with 12 bases matching TRBD2. CDR3 length: 16 amino acids. Trimming at V came to 5 bases and at J to 6 bases, leaving 9 bases not matched to a gene. The germline V gene encodes CDR1 MNHEY and CDR2 SMNVEV (reference sequence).

A single count supports this clone. The CDR3 region is CASRAKEDRYYGYTF. The DNA for the CDR3 is TGTGCCAGCAGGGCTAAGGAAGACAGGTACTATGGCTACACCTTC. This chain connects TRBV2 to TRBJ1-2, with D possibly TRBD1 on 6 matching bases. This CDR3 contains 15 residues. Germline V lookup: CDR1 SNHLY, CDR2 FYNNEI. With 6 bases removed from V and 3 bases from J, the gap between germline ends came to 17 bases.

This chain uses TRBV5-1 with TRBJ2-7, with a possible D match to TRBD2 (6 bases). CDR1 and CDR2 (germline): SGHRS, YFSETQ. This CDR3 comprises 17 residues. Trimming removed 4 bases from V and 0 bases from J, with 20 bases in between. Here the CDR3 reads CASSGGLEGTPSYEQYF. In DNA, the CDR3 is TGCGCCAGCAGCGGAGGCCTTGAGGGGACTCCCTCCTACGAGCAGTACTTC.

V gene TRBV27 combines with J gene TRBJ2-1; TRBD2 aligns across 8 bases. The germline V gene has CDR1 MNHEY and CDR2 SMNVEV (reference sequence). With V trimmed by 5 bases and J by 4 bases, 7 bases remained unmatched. The CDR3 runs to 15 residues. The CDR3 coding sequence is TGTGCCAGCAGTGTACTAGCGGAACCATACAATGAGCAGTTCTTC. Amino acids: CASSVLAEPYNEQFF.

In its sample, this clone was seen once. In nucleotides, the CDR3 is TGTGCCAGCAGCCAGGTAGGGACAGGCTATGGCTACACCTTC. It yields the protein CASSQVGTGYGYTF. V gene TRBV4-2 combines with J gene TRBJ1-2; 8 nucleotides match TRBD1. Trimming cost V 3 bases and J 4 bases; bases outside gene matches: 4. This CDR3 region has 14 residues. Germline lookup yields CDR1 LGHNA and CDR2 YNFKEQ.

The chain couples TRBV30 to TRBJ1-5; tentative D call: TRBD1 (5 bases). Trimming removed 2 bases from V and 4 bases from J, with 9 bases in between. The CDR3 extends over 13 amino acids. Germline CDR1 GTSNPN, CDR2 SVGIG (reference sequence). Here the CDR3 DNA reads TGTGCCTGGAGTCCGGGGGGGAATCAGCCCCAGCATTTT. It codes for CAWSPGGNQPQHF.

The gene calls are TRBV4-1 and TRBJ2-3; 10 positions agree with TRBD2. This CDR3 spans 16 amino acids. The germline gives CDR1 MGHRA, CDR2 YSYEKL. Trimming cost V 2 bases and J 0 bases; bases outside gene matches: 2. This CDR3 is CASSQTSGTSTDTQYF. In DNA form, the CDR3 reads TGCGCCAGCAGCCAAACTAGCGGGACTAGCACAGATACGCAGTATTTT.

The chain has TRBV2 and TRBJ2-7, with D perhaps matching TRBD2 (6 bases). The CDR3 is made up of 15 amino acids. The germline V gene has CDR1 SNHLY and CDR2 FYNNEI. The V gene lost 6 bases and the J gene lost 3 bases, with 18 bases spanning the gap. The CDR3 DNA is TGTGCCAGCAGATACCAGGGACTGGCAAACTACGAGCAGTACTTC. It codes for CASRYQGLANYEQYF.

The chain has TRBV19 and TRBJ1-1, with D perhaps TRBD1 (6 bases). The CDR3 contains 15 residues. Trimming took 5 bases from V and 6 from J, leaving 19 bases between them. The germline CDR1 and CDR2 sequences are LNHDA and SQIVND (reference sequence). DNA for the CDR3: TGTGCCAGTAGTGGGATGGACTTTGGGGGCGCTGAAGCTTTCTTT. Amino acids: CASSGMDFGGAEAFF.

The chain combines TRBV5-1 with TRBJ2-3; tentatively, D is TRBD2 (6 bases). This CDR3 is 15 amino acids long. The germline V gene encodes CDR1 SGHRS and CDR2 YFSETQ. V was clipped by 1 base and J by 1 base, with 10 bases between them. CDR3 nucleotides: TGCGCCAGCAGCTTGCCCGGGAGTGGCACAGATACGCAGTATTTT. It translates to CASSLPGSGTDTQYF.

The rearrangement uses TRBV6-5 and TRBJ1-1, with 8 bases that match TRBD1. The V gene's germline CDR1 is MNHEY and CDR2 SVGAGI. CDR3 size: 13 residues. The trim removed 10 bases at V and 3 bases at J, leaving 7 bases unmatched. In DNA form, the CDR3 reads TGTGCCACCCAGGACAGGGACCACACTGAAGCTTTCTTT. It specifies CATQDRDHTEAFF.

With regard to this clone: The sample holds other DNA sequences that translate to the same CDR3. The chain is built from TRBV7-3 and TRBJ2-5; TRBD1 matches 9 bases. The V segment lost 5 bases and the J segment 5 bases; nucleotides outside the gene matches: 6. The CDR3 consists of 14 residues. The germline V gene has CDR1 SGHTA and CDR2 FQGTGA. This CDR3 is CASSPTGTGETQYF. The CDR3 coding sequence is TGTGCCAGCAGCCCAACCGGGACAGGGGAGACCCAGTACTTC.

The chain links TRBV7-2 to TRBJ2-2; D possibly corresponds to TRBD1 (5 bases). The CDR3 spans 15 residues. The V gene lost 3 bases and the J gene lost 0 bases, with 8 bases spanning the gap. Germline V CDR1 and CDR2: SGHTA, FQGNSA. The CDR3 sequence: CASSFTGTNTGELFF. CDR3 sequence (DNA): TGTGCCAGCAGCTTTACAGGAACGAACACCGGGGAGCTGTTTTTT.

The chain uses TRBV2 and TRBJ1-5; D unresolved. CDR3 length equals 15 residues. Trimming removed 4 bases from V and 4 bases from J, with 14 bases in between. Germline V gene data show CDR1 as SNHLY and CDR2 as FYNNEI. The CDR3 reads CASSGEGWVNQPQHF. CDR3 DNA sequence: TGTGCCAGCAGTGGTGAGGGATGGGTTAATCAGCCCCAGCATTTT.

The chain joins TRBV11-1 to TRBJ2-1; a possible D gene is TRBD2 (6 bases). This CDR3 comprises 16 residues. Germline CDR1 is SGHAT and CDR2 is FQDESV (reference sequence). Trimming removed 4 bases at V and 0 bases at J, with 13 bases between. In DNA form, the CDR3 reads TGTGCCAGCAGCTCTGGACTACTTAGCTCCTACAATGAGCAGTTCTTC. As protein: CASSSGLLSSYNEQFF.

V gene TRBV28 combines with J gene TRBJ2-4; 11 bases match TRBD2. The length of the CDR3 is 15 residues. In germline, CDR1 is MDHEN, CDR2 SYDVKM. Trimming cost V 6 bases and J 0 bases; bases outside gene matches: 1. The CDR3 DNA is TGTGCCAGCAGACTAGCGGGAGTAGCCAAAAACATTCAGTACTTC. Amino acid sequence: CASRLAGVAKNIQYF.

The chain has TRBV10-3 and TRBJ2-1, with 10 positions matching TRBD2. This CDR3 has 15 amino acids. V trimming: 8 bases; J trimming: 7 bases; junction bases outside the gene matches: 11. Germline values: CDR1 ENHRY, CDR2 SYGVKD. Written as DNA, the CDR3 is TGTGCCATCGGGCAGAGACTAGCGGGCTTGAATGAGCAGTTCTTC. The encoded protein is CAIGQRLAGLNEQFF.

J is TRBJ1-1 and V is TRBV25-1; D call uncertain. Germline lookup yields CDR1 MGHDK and CDR2 SYGVNS. The CDR3 sequence is 16 residues long. V lost 5 bases, J lost 0 bases, and 16 bases lay in between. The DNA of the CDR3 is TGTGCCAGCAGTCCCGGGTCTCTAGGTCTGAACACTGAAGCTTTCTTT. Residues: CASSPGSLGLNTEAFF.

The rearrangement links TRBV12-2 to TRBJ2-6; the D call of TRBD2 is as the table states it, not checked on the DNA. TRBV12-2 is reported as a pseudogene. The CDR3 sequence is 19 residues long. The CDR3, as DNA: TGTGCAAGTCGCTTAAAAAAGCGGGCCGGCACCTCTGGGGCCAACGTCCTGACTTTC. It codes for CASRLKKRAGTSGANVLTF.

This clone occurred a few times. The chain recombines TRBV25-1 with TRBJ1-2, with a weak D call TRBD1 (5 bases). Trimming took 2 bases from V and 4 from J, leaving 8 bases between them. The germline V gene has CDR1 MGHDK and CDR2 SYGVNS. CDR3 length: 13 amino acids. This chain's CDR3 is CASSETGLYGYTF. The CDR3 DNA is TGTGCCAGCAGTGAAACAGGTCTCTATGGCTACACCTTC.

The V gene is TRBV7-3, the J gene TRBJ2-1; 12 nucleotides align to TRBD2. This CDR3 spans 15 amino acids. V shed 3 bases and J 4 bases; nucleotides not matched to a gene: 1. CDR1 and CDR2 from the germline V gene are SGHTA and FQGTGA. DNA of the CDR3: TGTGCCAGCAGCTTGGGACTAGCGGGTTACAATGAGCAGTTCTTC. It encodes CASSLGLAGYNEQFF.

V gene TRBV9 combines with J gene TRBJ2-4, with 10 bases fitting TRBD1. The CDR3 extends over 14 amino acids. Trimming at V came to 0 bases and at J to 7 bases, leaving 1 base not matched to a gene. Looked up from germline, CDR1 is SGDLS and CDR2 is YYNGEE. For the CDR3, the DNA is TGTGCCAGCAGCGTAGAGGGACAGGGGAACATTCAGTACTTC. Its translation is CASSVEGQGNIQYF.

This clone was observed once. V gene TRBV18 combines with J gene TRBJ1-2; no definite D call. The germline gives CDR1 KGHSH, CDR2 LQKENI. Trimming pared 1 base from V and 3 bases from J, leaving 9 bases between. The CDR3 runs 14 residues. In DNA, the CDR3 is TGTGCCAGCTCACCACAGGCGGGCTACTATGGCTACACCTTC. Translated: CASSPQAGYYGYTF. Filled out from reference TRBV18 and TRBJ1-2, the complete variable domain reads NAGVMQNPRHLVRRRGQEARLRCSPMKGHSHVYWYRQLPEEGLKFMVYLQKENIIDESGMPKERFSAEFPKEGPSILRIQQVVRGDSAAYFCASSPQAGYYGYTFGSGTRLTVV.

The J gene is TRBJ1-4, the V gene TRBV18, with 7 bases fitting TRBD1. CDR3 size: 16 residues. Per germline, CDR1 KGHSH and CDR2 LQKENI. Germline trimming cut 6 bases from V and 7 bases from J; bases unmatched to any gene: 14. The CDR3 region is CASSYGQALSGEKLFF. The CDR3 DNA reads as TGTGCCAGCTCGTACGGACAGGCACTGTCAGGTGAAAAACTGTTTTTT.

This clone was picked up one time. The chain employs TRBV6-5 and TRBJ2-7, with D uncertain. V was pared by 6 bases and J by 2 bases, with 8 bases between. The CDR3 sequence is 12 residues long. Germline assignment: CDR1 MNHEY and CDR2 SVGAGI. Here the CDR3 DNA reads TGTGCCAGCAGCTCCGGTGCCTACGAGCAGTACTTC. Its protein is CASSSGAYEQYF.

This chain connects TRBV7-9 to TRBJ2-3; a weak D match, TRBD2 (6 bases). CDR1 is SEHNR, CDR2 FQNEAQ, per germline (reference sequence). The CDR3 has 14 amino acids. Trimming pared 8 bases from V and 3 bases from J, leaving 15 bases between. The CDR3 sequence: CASQRAGHTDTQYF. The CDR3 DNA is TGTGCCAGCCAGCGGGCAGGGCATACAGATACGCAGTATTTT.

On this clone: One end of the junction does not line up with germline, which may come from a read error. The chain joins TRBV7-7 to TRBJ2-5, with D perhaps matching TRBD2 (7 bases). Germline CDR1 and CDR2: SSHAT and FNYEAQ (reference sequence). This CDR3 is built from 15 residues. CDR3 in DNA: TGTGCTAGCAGCCCCGGGGGGACATCGCAAGAGACCCAGTACTTC. The encoded protein is CASSPGGTSQETQYF. Complete variable domain (other parts from reference TRBV7-7 and TRBJ2-5): GAGVSQSPRYKVTKRGQDVTLRCDPISSHATLYWYQQALGQGPEFLTYFNYEAQPDKSGLPSDRFSAERPEGSISTLTIQRTEQRDSAMYRCASSPGGTSQETQYFGPGTRLLVL.